Each of the 27 T cell receptor beta chains below was sequenced from the same sample in a study of T cells in Graves' hyperthyroidism and ophthalmopathy. Template material for amplifying TCR beta CDR3 regions consisted of RNA transcripts. In the first-round RT-PCR of the TCR CDR3, the HTBI primer set was used. Each CDR3 protein is one row after TCRdb ran MiXCR on the multiplex PCR reads. The profile covers a few hundred thousand distinct CDR3 sequences, with under 15% appearing a single time and approximately 29% taken by the ten largest. The source material was blood. The receptors here all came from a woman aged 25 to 39 with Graves' hyperthyroidism.

This clonotype appeared many times. This chain connects TRBV28 to TRBJ2-7; 7 bases line up with TRBD1. With V trimmed by 5 bases and J by 4 bases, 8 bases remained unmatched. Germline assignment: CDR1 MDHEN and CDR2 SYDVKM. This CDR3 has 14 residues. This CDR3 is CASSAPGQPYEQYF. CDR3 nucleotides: TGTGCCAGCAGTGCCCCGGGACAGCCTTACGAGCAGTACTTC.

Notes on this clonotype: A much larger clone sits a single nucleotide away, making a read error possible. CDR3 residues: CASSKARDGNRPQHF. CDR3 nucleotides: TGTGCCAGCTCAAAAGCCAGGGACGGCAATCGGCCCCAGCATTTT. The chain is built from TRBV28 and TRBJ1-5; TRBD1 is a possible D gene (5 bases). There are 15 residues in the CDR3. Germline V gene lookup returns CDR1 MDHEN and CDR2 SYDVKM.

The rearrangement joins TRBV6-6 to TRBJ2-7, with TRBD1 matching over 11 bases. CDR1 is MNHNY, CDR2 SVGAGI, per germline (reference sequence). V trimming: 2 bases; J trimming: 2 bases; junction bases outside the gene matches: 2. CDR3 length: 15 amino acids. This CDR3 is CASSYRGQGAYEQYF. In DNA form, the CDR3 reads TGTGCCAGCAGTTACAGGGGACAGGGGGCCTACGAGCAGTACTTC.

This chain connects TRBV12-3 or TRBV12-4 to TRBJ2-3; no reliable D call. Trimming left V 6 bases short and J 0 bases short, with 4 bases between. CDR3 length equals 12 residues. CDR3 amino acids: CASRQSTDTQYF. The CDR3 bases are TGTGCCAGCAGACAAAGCACAGATACGCAGTATTTT.

This clonotype was seen repeatedly, ten times or more. The chain employs TRBV5-1 and TRBJ2-1; a possible D gene is TRBD1 (6 bases). Trimming took off 2 bases at V and 7 bases at J, with 13 bases between the two ends. The CDR3 has 14 amino acids. Germline CDR1 SGHRS, CDR2 YFSETQ. CDR3 in DNA: TGCGCCAGCAGCTTCTCAGGGGAACCAAATGAGCAGTTCTTC. Translating it yields CASSFSGEPNEQFF.

This clonotype showed up just a few times. The rearrangement joins TRBV7-2 to TRBJ2-1; TRBD2 is a possible D gene (6 bases). There are 15 residues in the CDR3. V was trimmed by 6 bases and J by 7 bases, leaving 19 bases between them. Germline values: CDR1 SGHTA, CDR2 FQGNSA. The CDR3 sequence is CASRRDFGSPNEQFF. The CDR3 DNA is TGTGCCAGCAGACGGGACTTTGGAAGCCCGAATGAGCAGTTCTTC. The whole variable domain, remainder taken from reference TRBV7-2 and TRBJ2-1, is GAGVSQSPSNKVTEKGKDVELRCDPISGHTALYWYRQSLGQGLEFLIYFQGNSAPDKSGLPSDRFSAERTGGSVSTLTIQRTQQEDSAVYLCASRRDFGSPNEQFFGPGTRLTVL.

In its sample, this clonotype was seen many times. The CDR3 DNA reads TGTGCCAGCAGTTTCTCCAGGGGGGATACGCAGTATTTT. Residues: CASSFSRGDTQYF. The chain employs TRBV27 and TRBJ2-3, with 7 bases aligning to TRBD1. Trimming cost V 3 bases and J 6 bases; bases outside gene matches: 3. The CDR3 is 13 amino acids. Germline CDR1 is MNHEY and CDR2 is SMNVEV (reference sequence).

The chain employs TRBV12-3 or TRBV12-4 and TRBJ2-7, with a weak D call TRBD2 (5 bases). The CDR3 has 12 amino acids. The V and J ends lost 7 bases and 6 bases respectively, with 13 bases between them. The CDR3 nucleotides read TGTGCCAGCACCTTAAGAGGGAGCGAGCAGTACTTC. The encoded protein is CASTLRGSEQYF.

This clonotype was observed a few times. Given a much more abundant clone one base away, this may be a read error. The chain couples TRBV20-1 to TRBJ2-1; D is ambiguous. Trimming took off 6 bases at V and 7 bases at J, with 10 bases between the two ends. The germline V gene encodes CDR1 DFQATT and CDR2 SNEGSKA (reference sequence). The CDR3 extends over 11 amino acids. DNA of the CDR3: TGCAGTGCCGTCCACAAAAATGAGCAGTTCTTC. Translating gives CSAVHKNEQFF.

The genes are TRBV19 and TRBJ2-5, with 11 bases aligning to TRBD2. CDR3 length: 17 residues. Trimming took 3 bases from V and 5 from J; bases not matched to a gene: 11. The germline V gene encodes CDR1 LNHDA and CDR2 SQIVND (reference sequence). The CDR3 protein is CASSILMTSGERETQYF. CDR3 in DNA: TGTGCCAGTAGTATCCTGATGACTAGCGGGGAGAGGGAGACCCAGTACTTC.

V and J are TRBV3-1 and TRBJ2-1; unclear D gene. The V end was cut by 0 bases, the J end by 2 bases, with 14 bases between. The CDR3 totals 17 residues. Germline CDR1 is LGHDT and CDR2 is YNNKEL (reference sequence). The CDR3 sequence is CASSQDSWEGTYNEQFF. In DNA, the CDR3 is TGTGCCAGCAGCCAAGATTCTTGGGAAGGAACCTACAATGAGCAGTTCTTC.

This clonotype showed up many times. The V call is TRBV2, the J call TRBJ2-7; 14 nucleotides align to TRBD2. The germline CDR1 and CDR2 sequences are SNHLY and FYNNEI. The CDR3 runs 15 residues. V trimming: 7 bases; J trimming: 6 bases; junction bases outside the gene matches: 8. In DNA form, the CDR3 reads TGTGCCAGCACTAGACTAGCGGGAGGGATAGGCGAGCAGTACTTC. This gives the protein CASTRLAGGIGEQYF.

V gene TRBV5-1 combines with J gene TRBJ2-1, with D uncertain. CDR3 length: 15 residues. Germline CDR1 SGHRS, CDR2 YFSETQ. V was cut by 0 bases and J by 6 bases, with 13 bases left in between. CDR3 bases: TGCGCCAGCAGCTTGGATGGGAAGGCCTCCAATGAGCAGTTCTTC. Translated, it gives CASSLDGKASNEQFF.

V and J are TRBV18 and TRBJ2-5; D ambiguous. CDR3 length: 13 residues. V lost 2 bases to trimming and J lost 4 bases, with 8 bases between them. Per germline, CDR1 KGHSH and CDR2 LQKENI. CDR3 protein: CASSPRARETQYF. CDR3 bases: TGTGCCAGCTCACCAAGGGCCAGAGAGACCCAGTACTTC.

This clonotype was detected a few times. The chain has TRBV7-9 and TRBJ2-1, with TRBD1 matching over 9 bases. V lost 5 bases to trimming and J lost 2 bases; unmatched junction nucleotides: 7. This CDR3 is 16 amino acids long. Germline V lookup: CDR1 SEHNR, CDR2 FQNEAQ (reference sequence). The CDR3 coding sequence is TGTGCCAGCAGCGGAAGAACAGGGGGCGCCTACAATGAGCAGTTCTTC. It codes for CASSGRTGGAYNEQFF.

This clonotype was recorded many times. This chain joins TRBV20-1 and TRBJ2-7; TRBD2 matches 14 bases. The CDR3 runs to 15 residues. The germline gives CDR1 DFQATT, CDR2 SNEGSKA (reference sequence). V was clipped by 3 bases and J by 6 bases; unmatched bases: 7. CDR3: CSASTGTSGSSEQYF. The CDR3 DNA follows: TGCAGTGCTAGCACCGGGACTAGCGGGAGTAGCGAGCAGTACTTC.

This CDR3 reads CASSYWAADSEAFF. CDR3 bases: TGTGCCAGCAGTTACTGGGCAGCTGACTCTGAAGCTTTCTTT. The J gene is TRBJ1-1, the V gene TRBV6-5; unclear D gene. The CDR3 consists of 14 residues. Germline CDR1 is MNHEY and CDR2 is SVGAGI. The V end was cut by 1 base, the J end by 6 bases, with 12 bases between.

This clonotype was counted ten times or more. This chain joins TRBV20-1 and TRBJ2-2; D ambiguous. The V end was cut by 0 bases, the J end by 7 bases, with 9 bases between. The CDR3 extends over 13 amino acids. CDR1 is DFQATT and CDR2 is SNEGSKA in the germline V gene (reference sequence). The CDR3 nucleotides read TGCAGTGCTAGAGAAGTTTTTAACGGGGAGCTGTTTTTT. It codes for CSAREVFNGELFF.

In its sample, this clonotype was seen many times. The chain joins TRBV28 to TRBJ2-2; D might be TRBD2 (6 bases). The germline CDR1 and CDR2 sequences are MDHEN and SYDVKM. This CDR3 region has 20 residues. Trimming removed 1 base at V and 3 bases at J, with 24 bases between. This chain's CDR3 is CASSLFSREALIRYTGELFF. The CDR3 DNA follows: TGTGCCAGCAGTTTATTCTCGCGGGAAGCCCTTATTCGATACACCGGGGAGCTGTTTTTT.

This clonotype was recorded many times. This chain uses TRBV6-1 with TRBJ1-1; tentatively, D is TRBD1 (5 bases). The V end was cut by 6 bases, the J end by 3 bases, with 26 bases between. Germline CDR1 reads MNHNS; CDR2 reads SASEGT. CDR3 size: 18 residues. CDR3 sequence reads: CASSLNLLDTGRYTEAFF. The CDR3, as DNA: TGTGCCAGCAGCCTTAACCTCCTAGATACAGGAAGGTACACTGAAGCTTTCTTT.

This clonotype was observed many times. The V gene is TRBV30, the J gene TRBJ2-1, with D perhaps matching TRBD1 or TRBD2 (6 bases each). Germline V gene sequence: CDR1 GTSNPN, CDR2 SVGIG (reference sequence). The CDR3 totals 16 residues. Trimming shortened V by 0 bases and J by 7 bases, and 19 bases separated the two germline ends. The CDR3 protein is CAWSVGGPVRGNEQFF. CDR3 sequence (DNA): TGTGCCTGGAGTGTAGGGGGGCCAGTGAGGGGTAATGAGCAGTTCTTC.

This clonotype was counted many times. The gene calls are TRBV20-1 and TRBJ2-7; D is uncertain. The CDR3 spans 14 residues. The germline V and J ends were trimmed by 6 bases and 0 bases, with 15 bases remaining between them. Germline lookup yields CDR1 DFQATT and CDR2 SNEGSKA (reference sequence). This CDR3 reads CSAELGGSSYEQYF. CDR3 DNA sequence: TGCAGTGCGGAACTTGGCGGTTCCTCCTACGAGCAGTACTTC.

This clonotype was counted only a few times. The rearrangement joins TRBV10-1 to TRBJ2-1, with TRBD1 matching over 8 bases. This CDR3 has 16 residues. Germline V lookup: CDR1 WNHNN, CDR2 SYGVQD (reference sequence). V shed 1 base, J shed 9 bases, and the junction held 11 bases outside the gene matches. CDR3: CASSEYAGGSPGEQFF. CDR3 DNA: TGCGCCAGCAGTGAGTATGCAGGGGGCTCTCCTGGTGAGCAGTTCTTC.

This clonotype has a count of ten or more. V gene TRBV30 combines with J gene TRBJ2-1; 15 bases fit TRBD2. The CDR3 is 17 residues long. V was pared by 1 base and J by 8 bases, with 9 bases of the junction left unmatched. Germline values: CDR1 GTSNPN, CDR2 SVGIG (reference sequence). This chain's CDR3 is CAWSGGLAGGPGDEQFF. CDR3 sequence (DNA): TGTGCCTGGAGTGGAGGACTAGCGGGAGGGCCTGGGGATGAGCAGTTCTTC.

This clonotype has just a few counts. V and J are TRBV30 and TRBJ2-6; 8 bases fit TRBD1. Looked up from germline, CDR1 is GTSNPN and CDR2 is SVGIG (reference sequence). The CDR3 length is 17 residues. V trimming: 4 bases; J trimming: 0 bases; junction bases outside the gene matches: 8. The CDR3: CAWNRDRIPSGANVLTF. For the CDR3, the DNA is TGTGCCTGGAATCGGGACAGGATCCCCTCTGGGGCCAACGTCCTGACTTTC.

The V call is TRBV5-6, the J call TRBJ2-1; TRBD1 matches 7 bases. Germline loops: CDR1 SGHDT, CDR2 YYEEEE. J was trimmed by 2 bases and V by 0 bases; bases with no gene match: 5. The length of the CDR3 is 16 residues. The CDR3 DNA reads TGTGCCAGCAGCTTGGTAGGGACAGTAACCTACAATGAGCAGTTCTTC. It translates to CASSLVGTVTYNEQFF.

The CDR3 DNA is TGTGCCAGCAGCACAACTCGCACAGATACGCAGTATTTT. Translated: CASSTTRTDTQYF. The chain recombines TRBV11-3 with TRBJ2-3; D is ambiguous. Looked up from germline, CDR1 is SGHNT and CDR2 is YENEEA. Trimming removed 5 bases at V and 1 base at J, with 7 bases between. This CDR3 spans 13 amino acids.